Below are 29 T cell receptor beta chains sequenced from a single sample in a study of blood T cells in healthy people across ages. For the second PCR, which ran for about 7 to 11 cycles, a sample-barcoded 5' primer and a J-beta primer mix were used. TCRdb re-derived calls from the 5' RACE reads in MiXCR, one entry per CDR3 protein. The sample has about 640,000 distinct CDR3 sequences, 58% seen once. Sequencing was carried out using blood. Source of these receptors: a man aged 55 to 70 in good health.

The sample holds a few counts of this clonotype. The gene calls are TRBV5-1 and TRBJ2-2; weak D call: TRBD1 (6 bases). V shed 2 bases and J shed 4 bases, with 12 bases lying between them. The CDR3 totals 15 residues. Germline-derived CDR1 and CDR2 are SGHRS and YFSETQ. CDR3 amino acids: CASSLIQGSTGELFF. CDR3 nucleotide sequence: TGCGCCAGCAGCTTAATCCAGGGGTCCACCGGGGAGCTGTTTTTT.

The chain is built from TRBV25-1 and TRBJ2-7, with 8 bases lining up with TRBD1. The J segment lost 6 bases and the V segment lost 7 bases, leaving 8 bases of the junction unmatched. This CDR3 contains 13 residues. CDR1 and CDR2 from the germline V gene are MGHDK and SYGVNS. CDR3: CASKGQGRGEQYF. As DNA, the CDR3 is TGTGCCAGCAAAGGACAGGGTCGAGGCGAGCAGTACTTC.

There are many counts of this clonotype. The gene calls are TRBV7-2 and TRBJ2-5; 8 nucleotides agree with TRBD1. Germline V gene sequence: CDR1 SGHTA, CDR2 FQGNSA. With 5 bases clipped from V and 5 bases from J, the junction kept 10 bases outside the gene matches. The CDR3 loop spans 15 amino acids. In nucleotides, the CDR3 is TGTGCCAGCAGCCAACAGACAGGGGCGGGGGAGACCCAGTACTTC. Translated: CASSQQTGAGETQYF. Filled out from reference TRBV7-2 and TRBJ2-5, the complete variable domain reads GAGVSQSPSNKVTEKGKDVELRCDPISGHTALYWYRQSLGQGLEFLIYFQGNSAPDKSGLPSDRFSAERTGGSVSTLTIQRTQQEDSAVYLCASSQQTGAGETQYFGPGTRLLVL.

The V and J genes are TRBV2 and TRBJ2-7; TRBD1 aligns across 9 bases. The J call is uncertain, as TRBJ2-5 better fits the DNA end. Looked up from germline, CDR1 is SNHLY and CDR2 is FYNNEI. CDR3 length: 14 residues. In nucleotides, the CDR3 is TGTGCCAGCAGGGGGACAGGGTTGTCGGAGACCCAGTACTTC. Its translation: CASRGTGLSETQYF.

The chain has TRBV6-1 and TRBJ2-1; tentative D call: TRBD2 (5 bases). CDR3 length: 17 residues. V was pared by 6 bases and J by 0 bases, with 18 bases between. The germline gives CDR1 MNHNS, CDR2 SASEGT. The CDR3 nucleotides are TGTGCCAGCAGGAAGGTAACGACGGGGAGCTCCTACAATGAGCAGTTCTTC. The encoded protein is CASRKVTTGSSYNEQFF.

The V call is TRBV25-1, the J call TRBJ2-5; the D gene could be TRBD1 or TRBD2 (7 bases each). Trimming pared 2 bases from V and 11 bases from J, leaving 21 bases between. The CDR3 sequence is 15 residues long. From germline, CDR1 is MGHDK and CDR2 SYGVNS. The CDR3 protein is CASSERQGGNNEQYF. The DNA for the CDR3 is TGTGCCAGCAGTGAACGCCAGGGGGGGAACAATGAGCAGTACTTC.

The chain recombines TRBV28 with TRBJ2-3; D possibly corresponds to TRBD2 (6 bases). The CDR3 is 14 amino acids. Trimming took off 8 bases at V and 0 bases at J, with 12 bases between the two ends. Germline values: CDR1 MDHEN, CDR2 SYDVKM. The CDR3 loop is CASDPAGSTDTQYF. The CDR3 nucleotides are TGTGCCAGCGACCCGGCGGGGAGCACAGATACGCAGTATTTT.

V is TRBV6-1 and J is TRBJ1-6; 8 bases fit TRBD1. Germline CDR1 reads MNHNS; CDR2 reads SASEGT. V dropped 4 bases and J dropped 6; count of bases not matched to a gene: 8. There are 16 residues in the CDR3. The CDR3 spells CASSAMGQEINSPLHF. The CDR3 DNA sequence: TGTGCCAGCAGTGCGATGGGACAGGAGATTAATTCACCCCTCCACTTT.

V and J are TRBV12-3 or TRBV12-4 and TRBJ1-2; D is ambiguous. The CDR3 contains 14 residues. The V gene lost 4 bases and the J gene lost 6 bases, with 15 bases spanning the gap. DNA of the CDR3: TGTGCCAGCAGTTCCTTCAGCGGGGTTCATGGCTACACCTTC. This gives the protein CASSSFSGVHGYTF.

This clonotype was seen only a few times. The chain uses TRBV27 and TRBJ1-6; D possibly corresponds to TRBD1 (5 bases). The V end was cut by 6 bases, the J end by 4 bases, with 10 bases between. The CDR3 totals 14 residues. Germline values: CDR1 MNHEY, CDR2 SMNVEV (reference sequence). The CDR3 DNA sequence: TGTGCCAGCAGAGGGACCTCATATAATTCACCCCTCCACTTT. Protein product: CASRGTSYNSPLHF.

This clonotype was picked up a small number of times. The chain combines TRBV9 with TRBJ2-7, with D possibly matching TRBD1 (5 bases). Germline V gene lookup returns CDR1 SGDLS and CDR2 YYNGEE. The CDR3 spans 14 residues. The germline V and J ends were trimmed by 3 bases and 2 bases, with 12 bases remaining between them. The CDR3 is CASSARQRTYEQYF. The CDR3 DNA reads TGTGCCAGCAGCGCCCGACAGAGAACCTACGAGCAGTACTTC.

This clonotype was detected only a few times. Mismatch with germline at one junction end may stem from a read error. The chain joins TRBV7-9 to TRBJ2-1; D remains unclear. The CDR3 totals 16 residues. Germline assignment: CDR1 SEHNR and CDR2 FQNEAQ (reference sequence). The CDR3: CASCLGLQSSYNEQFF. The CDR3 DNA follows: TGTGCCAGCTGCTTAGGTTTGCAGAGCTCCTACAATGAGCAGTTCTTC.

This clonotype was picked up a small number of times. CDR3 sequence (DNA): TGTGCCAGCAGCTTGGCTACTCAAAACAATGAGCAGTTCTTC. Translated: CASSLATQNNEQFF. The V gene is TRBV5-6, the J gene TRBJ2-1, with D hard to call. Germline assignment: CDR1 SGHDT and CDR2 YYEEEE. V was pared by 0 bases and J by 5 bases, with 9 bases between. CDR3 length: 14 residues. The variable domain in full, completed from reference TRBV5-6 and TRBJ2-1, reads DAGVTQSPTHLIKTRGQQVTLRCSPKSGHDTVSWYQQALGQGPQFIFQYYEEEERQRGNFPDRFSGHQFPNYSSELNVNALLLGDSALYLCASSLATQNNEQFFGPGTRLTVL.

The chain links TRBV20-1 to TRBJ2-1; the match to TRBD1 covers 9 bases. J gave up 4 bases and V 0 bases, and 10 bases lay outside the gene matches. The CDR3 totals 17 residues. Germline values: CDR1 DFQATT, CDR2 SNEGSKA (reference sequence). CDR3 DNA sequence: TGCAGTGCTAGAGATATCACGTCCGGGACAGGGTACAATGAGCAGTTCTTC. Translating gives CSARDITSGTGYNEQFF.

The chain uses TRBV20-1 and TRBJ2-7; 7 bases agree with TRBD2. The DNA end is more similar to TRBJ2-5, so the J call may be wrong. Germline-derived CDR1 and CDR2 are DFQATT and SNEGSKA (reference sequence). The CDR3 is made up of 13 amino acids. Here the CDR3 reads CSAIGTNQETQYF. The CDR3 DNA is TGCAGTGCTATCGGGACTAACCAAGAGACCCAGTACTTC.

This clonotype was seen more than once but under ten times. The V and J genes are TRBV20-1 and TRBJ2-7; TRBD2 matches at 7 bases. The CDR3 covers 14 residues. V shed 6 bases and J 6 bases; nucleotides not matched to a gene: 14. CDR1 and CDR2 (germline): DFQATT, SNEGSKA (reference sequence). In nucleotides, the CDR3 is TGCAGTGCCTGGGTGACGGCGGGGGTAGGCGAGCAGTACTTC. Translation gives CSAWVTAGVGEQYF.

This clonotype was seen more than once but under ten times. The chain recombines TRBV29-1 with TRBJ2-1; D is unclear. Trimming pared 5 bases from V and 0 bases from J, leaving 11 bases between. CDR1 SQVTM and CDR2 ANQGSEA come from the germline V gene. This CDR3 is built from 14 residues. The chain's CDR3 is CSVRVAYSYNEQFF. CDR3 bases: TGCAGCGTTCGGGTTGCATACTCCTACAATGAGCAGTTCTTC.

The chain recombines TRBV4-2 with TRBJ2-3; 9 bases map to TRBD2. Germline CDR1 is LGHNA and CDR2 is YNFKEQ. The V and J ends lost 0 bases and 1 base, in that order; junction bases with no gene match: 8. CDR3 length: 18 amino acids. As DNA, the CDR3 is TGTGCCAGCAGCCAAGATTCCGGGGCTAGCGGGGGCACAGATACGCAGTATTTT. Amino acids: CASSQDSGASGGTDTQYF.

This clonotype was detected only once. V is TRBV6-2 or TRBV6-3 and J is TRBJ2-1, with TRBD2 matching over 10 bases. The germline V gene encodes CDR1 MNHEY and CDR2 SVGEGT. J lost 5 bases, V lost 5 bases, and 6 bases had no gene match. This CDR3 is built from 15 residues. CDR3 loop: CASSKLAGMNNEQFF. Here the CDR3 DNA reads TGTGCCAGCAGTAAACTAGCGGGGATGAACAATGAGCAGTTCTTC.

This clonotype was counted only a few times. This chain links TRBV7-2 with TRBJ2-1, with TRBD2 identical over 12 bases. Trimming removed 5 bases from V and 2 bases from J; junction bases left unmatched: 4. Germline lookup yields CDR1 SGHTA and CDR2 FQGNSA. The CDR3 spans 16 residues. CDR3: CASSPRTSGAYNEQFF. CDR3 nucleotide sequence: TGTGCCAGCAGCCCTAGGACTAGCGGGGCCTACAATGAGCAGTTCTTC.

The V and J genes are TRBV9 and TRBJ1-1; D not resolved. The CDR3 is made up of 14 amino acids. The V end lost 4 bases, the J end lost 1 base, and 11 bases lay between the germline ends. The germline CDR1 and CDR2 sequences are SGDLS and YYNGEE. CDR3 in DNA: TGTGCCAGCAGCCAACAGCCCAGGAACACTGAAGCTTTCTTT. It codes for CASSQQPRNTEAFF.

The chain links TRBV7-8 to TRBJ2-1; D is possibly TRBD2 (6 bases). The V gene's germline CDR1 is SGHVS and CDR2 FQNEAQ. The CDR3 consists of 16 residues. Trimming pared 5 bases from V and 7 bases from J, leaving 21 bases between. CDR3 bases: TGTGCCAGCAGCACCCTGGTGGCACTAGCAGTAAATGAGCAGTTCTTC. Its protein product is CASSTLVALAVNEQFF.

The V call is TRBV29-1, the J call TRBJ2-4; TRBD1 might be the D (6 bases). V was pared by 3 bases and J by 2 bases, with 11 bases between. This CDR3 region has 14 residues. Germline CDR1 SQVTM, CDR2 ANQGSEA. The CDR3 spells CSVELTGTKNIQYF. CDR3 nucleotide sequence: TGCAGCGTTGAGCTTACAGGGACCAAAAACATTCAGTACTTC.

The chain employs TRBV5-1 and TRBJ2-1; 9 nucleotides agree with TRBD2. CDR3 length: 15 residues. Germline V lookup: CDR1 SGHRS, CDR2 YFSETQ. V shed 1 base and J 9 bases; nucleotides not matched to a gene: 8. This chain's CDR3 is CASSLTSGGLPEQFF. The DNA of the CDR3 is TGCGCCAGCAGCTTGACGAGCGGGGGGCTTCCTGAGCAGTTCTTC.

CDR3 in amino acids: CASSQVQERTNGEQFF. The CDR3 DNA follows: TGCGCCAGCAGCCAAGTGCAGGAGCGGACCAACGGGGAGCAGTTCTTC. V and J are TRBV4-1 and TRBJ2-1, with D possibly TRBD2 on 5 matching bases. The CDR3 sequence is 16 residues long. The V gene lost 1 base and the J gene lost 10 bases, with 20 bases spanning the gap. CDR1 MGHRA and CDR2 YSYEKL come from the germline V gene.

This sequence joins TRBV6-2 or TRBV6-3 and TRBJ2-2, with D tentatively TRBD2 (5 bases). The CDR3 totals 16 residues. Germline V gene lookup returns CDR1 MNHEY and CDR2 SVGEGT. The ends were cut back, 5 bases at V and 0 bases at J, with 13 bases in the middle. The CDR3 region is CASSPIRAANTGELFF. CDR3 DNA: TGTGCCAGCAGTCCCATCCGAGCGGCGAACACCGGGGAGCTGTTTTTT.

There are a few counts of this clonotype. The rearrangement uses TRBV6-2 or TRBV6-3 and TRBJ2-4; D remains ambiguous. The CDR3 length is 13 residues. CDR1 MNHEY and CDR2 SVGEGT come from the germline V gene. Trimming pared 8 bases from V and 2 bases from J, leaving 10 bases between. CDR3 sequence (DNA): TGTGCCAGCTGTCAGGTACCCAAAAACATTCAGTACTTC. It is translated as CASCQVPKNIQYF.

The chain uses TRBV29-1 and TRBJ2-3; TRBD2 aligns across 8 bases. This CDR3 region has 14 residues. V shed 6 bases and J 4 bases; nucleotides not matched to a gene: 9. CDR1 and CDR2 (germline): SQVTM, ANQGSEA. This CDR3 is CSVGVAGGSDTQYF. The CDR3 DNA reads TGCAGCGTGGGGGTGGCGGGGGGCTCAGATACGCAGTATTTT.

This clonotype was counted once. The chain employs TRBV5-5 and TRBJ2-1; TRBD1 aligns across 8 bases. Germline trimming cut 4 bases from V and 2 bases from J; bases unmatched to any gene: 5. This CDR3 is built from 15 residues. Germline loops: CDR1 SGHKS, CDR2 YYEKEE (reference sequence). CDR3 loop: CASSILQGAYNEQFF. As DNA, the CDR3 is TGTGCCAGCAGCATACTACAGGGGGCCTACAATGAGCAGTTCTTC.